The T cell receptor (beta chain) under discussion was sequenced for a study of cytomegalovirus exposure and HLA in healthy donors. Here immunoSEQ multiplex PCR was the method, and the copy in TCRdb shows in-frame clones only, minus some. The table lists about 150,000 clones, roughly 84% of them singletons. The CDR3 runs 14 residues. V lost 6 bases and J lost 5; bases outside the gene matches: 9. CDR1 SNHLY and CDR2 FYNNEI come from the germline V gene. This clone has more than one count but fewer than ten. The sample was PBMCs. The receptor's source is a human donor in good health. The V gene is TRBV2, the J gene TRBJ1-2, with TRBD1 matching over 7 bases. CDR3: CASRNKGQPYGYTF. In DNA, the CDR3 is TGTGCCAGCAGGAATAAGGGACAGCCATATGGCTACACCTTC.